These T cell receptor beta chains were read from a single sample in a study of cytomegalovirus exposure and HLA in healthy donors. The table came from immunoSEQ multiplex PCR; TCRdb's copy has only in-frame clones and leaves some out. The data show around 170,000 clones, 80% to 85% seen once. The sequenced sample consisted of PBMCs. These receptors all come from a woman under 30 in good health and CMV-seronegative. Each CDR3 is given with its conserved first and last residue. The D gene is left open where the match is weak. The size entry is marked missing in some rows and otherwise reads once, few, many or a size class.

CDR3 protein | CDR3 DNA | D gene | J gene | V gene | clone size
CASSLFPQEGFTEAFF | TGCGCCAGCAGCTTATTCCCGCAGGAGGGATTCACTGAAGCTTTCTTT | NA | TRBJ1-1 | TRBV5-1 | NA
CASSPDLNYGYTF | TGTGCCAGCAGCCCTGACTTGAACTATGGCTACACCTTC | NA | TRBJ1-2 | TRBV6-1 | NA
CASSELLAGQPQHF | TGTGCCAGTAGTGAATTGTTGGCAGGCCAGCCCCAGCATTTT | NA | TRBJ1-5 | TRBV19 | NA
CAWSPGYEQYF | TGTGCCTGGAGCCCCGGCTACGAGCAGTACTTC | NA | TRBJ2-7 | TRBV30 | few
CASSGILAGESETQYF | TGTGCCAGCAGCGGGATACTAGCGGGAGAGTCAGAGACCCAGTACTTC | TRBD2 | TRBJ2-5 | TRBV9 | NA
CASNLDRGHQPQHF | TGTGCCAGCAACCTAGACAGGGGGCATCAGCCCCAGCATTTT | TRBD1 | TRBJ1-5 | TRBV7-8 | NA
CASSKWRGSGNEKLFF | TGTGCCAGCAGCAAATGGCGAGGTTCGGGTAATGAAAAACTGTTTTTT | NA | TRBJ1-4 | TRBV21-1 | few
CASSTATGNQPQHF | TGTGCCAGCAGCACAGCGACAGGTAATCAGCCCCAGCATTTT | NA | TRBJ1-5 | TRBV9 | NA
CASSPRGQAGTEAFF | TGTGCCAGCTCACCCCGGGGACAGGCCGGGACTGAAGCTTTCTTT | TRBD1 | TRBJ1-1 | TRBV18 | few
CASSFGQGASYEQYF | TGTGCCAGCAGCTTTGGGCAGGGGGCTTCCTACGAGCAGTACTTC | TRBD1 | TRBJ2-7 | TRBV7-2 | NA
CASSPGTSGGSYEQYF | TGTGCCAGCTCACCCGGGACTAGCGGGGGCTCCTACGAGCAGTACTTC | TRBD2 | TRBJ2-7 | TRBV18 | NA
CGSWGGNTEAFF | TGTGGGTCGTGGGGCGGGAACACTGAAGCTTTCTTT | NA | TRBJ1-1 | TRBV5-6 | few
CAWSAGGTGNTIYF | TGTGCCTGGAGTGCGGGGGGGACTGGAAACACCATATATTTT | NA | TRBJ1-3 | TRBV30 | few
CASSEQGASYEQYF | TGCGCCAGCAGCGAACAGGGGGCGTCCTACGAGCAGTACTTC | TRBD1 | TRBJ2-7 | TRBV5-1 | NA